This T cell receptor beta chain was identified in a study of cytomegalovirus exposure and HLA in healthy donors. As to this clone: The sample holds other DNA sequences that translate to the same CDR3.

Sequencing used immunoSEQ multiplex PCR; TCRdb keeps in-frame clones, though not all of them. The sample holds about 63,000 clones, approximately 88% seen once. The V gene lost 8 bases and the J gene lost 7 bases, with 15 bases spanning the gap. Germline V CDR1 and CDR2: SGDLS, YYNGEE. The CDR3 totals 12 residues. The specimen was PBMCs. V gene TRBV9 combines with J gene TRBJ1-1; possible D gene TRBD1, 5 bases. This TCR was sampled from a woman younger than 35 in good health and CMV-seronegative. The CDR3 DNA reads as TGTGCCAGTAGCCTCGGACAAAGTGAAGCTTTCTTT. Its protein product is CASSLGQSEAFF.